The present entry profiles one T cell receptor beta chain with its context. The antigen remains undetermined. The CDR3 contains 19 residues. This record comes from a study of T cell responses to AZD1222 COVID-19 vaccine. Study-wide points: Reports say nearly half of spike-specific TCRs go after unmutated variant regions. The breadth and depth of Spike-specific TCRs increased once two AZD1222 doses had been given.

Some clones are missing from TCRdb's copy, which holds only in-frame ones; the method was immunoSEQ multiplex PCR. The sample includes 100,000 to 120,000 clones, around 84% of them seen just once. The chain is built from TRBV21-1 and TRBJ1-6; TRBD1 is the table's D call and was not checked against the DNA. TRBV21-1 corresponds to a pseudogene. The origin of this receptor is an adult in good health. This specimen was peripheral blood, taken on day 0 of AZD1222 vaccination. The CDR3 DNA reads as TGTGCCAGCAGCAAAAAGTCGTGGACAGGGGGAAAGGATAATTCACCCCTCCACTTT. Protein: CASSKKSWTGGKDNSPLHF.